Reported below is one TCR beta chain. Its antigen is not known. This entry belongs to a study of T cells expressing NK-cell markers. Turning to the study itself: Of eight sequenced donors, seven were HCMV-seropositive and one HCMV-seronegative. Findings of the study overall: A few of the donors also had these clonotypes leading their CD3+CD56-NKG2C+ fraction.

This CDR3 spans 14 amino acids. As the method of synthesis, 5'RACE template switching with UMIs yielded TCR beta cDNA. TCRdb reworked the 5' RACE reads into one entry per CDR3 protein, no DNA. This listing includes some 150,000 distinct CDR3 sequences. The sequenced material came from blood T cells: a sorted CD56 or NKG2C T cell subset, CD4+ or CD8+ T cells, or bulk PBMC T cells (not recorded which). The rearrangement uses TRBV12-3 or TRBV12-4 and TRBJ1-3; TCRdb outputs TRBD1, but without DNA this stays unchecked. The source is a woman between 50 and 59 years old in good health. The CDR3: CASSFTGVRYTIYF.